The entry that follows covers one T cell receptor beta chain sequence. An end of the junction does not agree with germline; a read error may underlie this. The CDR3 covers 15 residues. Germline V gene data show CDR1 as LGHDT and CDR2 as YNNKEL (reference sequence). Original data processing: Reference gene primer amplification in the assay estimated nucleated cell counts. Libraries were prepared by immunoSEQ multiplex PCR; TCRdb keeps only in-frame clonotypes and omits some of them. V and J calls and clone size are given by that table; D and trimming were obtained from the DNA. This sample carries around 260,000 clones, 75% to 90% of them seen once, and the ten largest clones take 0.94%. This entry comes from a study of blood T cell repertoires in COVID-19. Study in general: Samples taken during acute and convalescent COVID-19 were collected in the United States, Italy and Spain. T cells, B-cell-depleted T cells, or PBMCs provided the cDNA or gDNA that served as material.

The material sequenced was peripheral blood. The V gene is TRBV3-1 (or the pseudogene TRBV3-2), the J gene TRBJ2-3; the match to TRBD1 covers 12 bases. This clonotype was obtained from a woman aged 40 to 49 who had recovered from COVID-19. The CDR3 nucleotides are TGTGCCAGCAGACCCGGGACAGGGGGCACGGATACGCAGTATTTT. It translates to CASRPGTGGTDTQYF.